Listed below are T cell receptor beta chains from one sample, sequenced in a study of CD8 T cells in ankylosing spondylitis. TCRdb re-analysed the 5' RACE reads in MiXCR, keeping a single row per CDR3 protein. The top ten clones hold approximately 4.6% of a sample with under 250,000 distinct CDR3 sequences, around 32% of them seen once. Input material: blood, either unsorted or a sorted T cell fraction (not recorded which). The receptor set was obtained from a male donor with ankylosing spondylitis or in good health (not recorded which). Both conserved end residues are part of each CDR3. A D gene is named only where the DNA matches it firmly. Rows may omit the clone size; those that give it use once, few, many or a size class.

V	J	size	D	DNA	CDR3
TRBV20-1	TRBJ2-3	NA	TRBD2	TGCAGTGCTGGACTAGCGGGGGCAGTGGGTACGCAGTATTTT	CSAGLAGAVGTQYF
TRBV9	TRBJ2-7	NA	NA	TGTGCCAGCAGCCCTGACATACGACCTTCCTACGAGCAGTACTTC	CASSPDIRPSYEQYF
TRBV7-8	TRBJ1-2	few	TRBD1	TGTGCCAGCAGCTTTTATGACAGGGGAGGTTATGGCTACACCTTC	CASSFYDRGGYGYTF
TRBV5-1	TRBJ1-6	NA	TRBD1	TGCGCCAGCAGCTTGGGGCTGACAGGGGCCGATTCACCCCTCCACTTT	CASSLGLTGADSPLHF
TRBV4-1	TRBJ2-4	NA	NA	TGCGCCAGCAGCCAAGTCGGGGCAGGTGGCAAAAACATTCAGTACTTC	CASSQVGAGGKNIQYF
TRBV10-2	TRBJ2-7	NA	TRBD2	TGCGCCAGCAGTGTTGCGGGGGGCATGAACGAGCAGTACTTC	CASSVAGGMNEQYF
TRBV12-3/TRBV12-4	TRBJ2-3	NA	NA	TGTGCCAGCAGTTTCAGACAGGCAGATACGCAGTATTTT	CASSFRQADTQYF
TRBV10-3	TRBJ2-5	NA	TRBD2	TGTGCCATCAGTGAGACTAGCGCCGGGGAGGAGACCCAGTACTTC	CAISETSAGEETQYF
TRBV20-1	TRBJ2-1	NA	TRBD2	TGCAGTGCTGAGGAAGGACTAGCGTACTCCTACAATGAGCAGTTCTTC	CSAEEGLAYSYNEQFF
TRBV5-1	TRBJ2-4	NA	NA	TGCGCCAGCAGCCCCCTAGCCGGCGAGGGCAAAAACATTCAGTACTTC	CASSPLAGEGKNIQYF
TRBV7-9	TRBJ1-3	NA	NA	TGTGCCCAAGGGGGAAACACCATATATTTT	CAQGGNTIYF
TRBV24-1	TRBJ2-3	NA	NA	TGTGCCACCAGTGATTTGAGCCGCGGGGCCGACACAGATACGCAGTATTTT	CATSDLSRGADTDTQYF
TRBV10-3	TRBJ2-1	few	NA	TGTGCCATCTCGGGGCGCAATGAGCAGTTCTTC	CAISGRNEQFF
TRBV5-1	TRBJ2-2	few	NA	TGCGCCAGCTCAACCTACCCTGGCACCGGGGAGCTGTTTTTT	CASSTYPGTGELFF
TRBV6-5	TRBJ1-1	few	NA	TGTGCCAGCAAACCCGTTGAATCTGAAGCTTTCTTT	CASKPVESEAFF
TRBV20-1	TRBJ2-7	NA	TRBD1	TGCAGTGCTACCGGACAGGGGGCAAACGAGCAGTACTTC	CSATGQGANEQYF
TRBV5-1	TRBJ2-1	NA	NA	TGCGCCAGCAGCTTGAATACAGGGAGGTACAATGAGCAGTTCTTC	CASSLNTGRYNEQFF
TRBV20-1	TRBJ2-2	NA	NA	TGCAGTGCTAGAGATCTAGTATTTAACACCGGGGAGCTGTTTTTT	CSARDLVFNTGELFF
TRBV7-9	TRBJ1-4	once	TRBD1	TGTGCCAGCAGCTCCGACAGGGGGAGAACTAATGAAAAACTGTTTTTT	CASSSDRGRTNEKLFF
TRBV12-3/TRBV12-4	TRBJ2-4	few	TRBD1	TGTGCCAGCAGGGGGACAGGGACCAACATTCAGTACTTC	CASRGTGTNIQYF
TRBV30	TRBJ2-3	NA	TRBD1	TGTGCCTGGAGTGCAGGGGGAACAGATACGCAGTATTTT	CAWSAGGTDTQYF
TRBV20-1	TRBJ2-7	NA	NA	TGCAGTGCTAGAGGGGGCGGCACACGATACGAGCAGTACTTC	CSARGGGTRYEQYF
TRBV27	TRBJ2-1	few	NA	TGTGCCAGCAGTCCACCGGGACGGAAGAATGAGCAGTTCTTC	CASSPPGRKNEQFF
TRBV7-9	TRBJ2-3	NA	TRBD2	TGTGCCAGCAGCCCCGGGACTAGCGGGCTGACAGATACGCAGTATTTT	CASSPGTSGLTDTQYF